This TCR beta chain was retrieved from a study of cytomegalovirus exposure and HLA in healthy donors. The overall study: Unique TCR beta sequences numbering 120 million or so came from 150 million to 200 million T cells in an earlier analysis. Study results and limitations: According to an earlier analysis, most TCR beta V segments yielded productive rearrangements about 90% or about 30% of the time. Cytomegalovirus-associated status was assigned to fewer than 200 TCR beta chains.

The CDR3 loop spans 15 amino acids. Unmatched junction bases numbered 4, after V lost 0 bases and J lost 5 bases. Germline-derived CDR1 and CDR2 are SGDLS and YYNGEE. PCR employed 60 Vbeta and 13 Jbeta primers. The repertoire was sequenced with immunoSEQ multiplex PCR; TCRdb's copy has only in-frame clones and lacks some. The table shows around 29,000 clones, with less than 70% occurring only once. Donors counted as nominally healthy when sampled, yet unrecorded immune exposures were likely. Of note for this clone: Its antigen is unidentified.

This clonotype was sampled from a male donor in good health and CMV-seropositive. Sequencing used PBMCs. V and J are TRBV9 and TRBJ2-5, with 10 bases lining up with TRBD1. Here the CDR3 DNA reads TGTGCCAGCAGCGTAGACGGGACAGGGGCGGAGACCCAGTACTTC. Its protein is CASSVDGTGAETQYF.